The 29 T cell receptor beta chains reported below all come from one sample, sequenced in a study of graft-versus-host responses after intestinal transplantation. The antigens of these receptors remain unknown. Clones were read by immunoSEQ multiplex PCR, and TCRdb kept only the in-frame ones, dropping some. The sample lists about 120,000 clones, just under 95% occurring once. Sample: unstimulated CD8+ T cells sorted from spleen or lymph node cells, taken before transplant. These receptor sequences come from a human donor who was the organ donor for an intestinal transplant.

V usage is TRBV4-1 and J usage is TRBJ1-2; D possibly corresponds to TRBD1 (5 bases). CDR1 is MGHRA and CDR2 is YSYEKL in the germline V gene. This CDR3 has 13 residues. Trimming cost V 1 base and J 9 bases, with 12 bases left between them. The CDR3 nucleotides are TGCGCCAGCAGCCAAGCGCCCGGGGGGAGCTACACCTTC. Translation: CASSQAPGGSYTF.

This rearrangement joins TRBV27 to TRBJ2-7; TRBD1 is a possible D gene (6 bases). The CDR3 sequence is 14 residues long. The germline V gene has CDR1 MNHEY and CDR2 SMNVEV (reference sequence). V was clipped by 5 bases and J by 3 bases, with 14 bases between them. The CDR3 region has the DNA TGTGCCAGCAGTCCTGGACAGCTCTACTACGAGCAGTACTTC. Protein sequence: CASSPGQLYYEQYF.

The chain couples TRBV30 to TRBJ2-1, with TRBD2 matching over 16 bases. The CDR3 is 14 amino acids. CDR1 is GTSNPN, CDR2 SVGIG, per germline (reference sequence). The V gene end was trimmed by 8 bases and the J gene end by 9 bases; junction bases not matched to a gene: 7. CDR3 sequence reads: CAAGLAGGPGEQFF. The CDR3 region has the DNA TGTGCCGCGGGACTAGCGGGAGGGCCAGGTGAGCAGTTCTTC.

The chain joins TRBV7-6 to TRBJ2-1; TRBD2 agrees at 8 bases. This CDR3 is 15 amino acids long. Trimming took 2 bases from V and 0 from J; bases not matched to a gene: 0. Per the germline V gene, CDR1 is SGHVS and CDR2 is FNYEAQ. CDR3 sequence: CASSLLAGSYNEQFF. The CDR3 coding sequence is TGTGCCAGCAGCTTACTAGCGGGCTCCTACAATGAGCAGTTCTTC. The full variable domain, its missing parts supplied by reference TRBV7-6 and TRBJ2-1, is GAGVSQSPRYKVTKRGQDVALRCDPISGHVSLYWYRQALGQGPEFLTYFNYEAQQDKSGLPNDRFSAERPEGSISTLTIQRTEQRDSAMYRCASSLLAGSYNEQFFGPGTRLTVL.

The chain employs TRBV19 and TRBJ2-3; 7 positions agree with TRBD2. The junction had 0 bases not matched to a gene; V was cut back by 0 bases and J by 0 bases. The CDR3 has 15 amino acids. CDR1 LNHDA and CDR2 SQIVND come from the germline V gene (reference sequence). Here the CDR3 reads CASSIEGGSTDTQYF. DNA of the CDR3: TGTGCCAGTAGTATAGAGGGGGGGAGCACAGATACGCAGTATTTT.

The chain couples TRBV27 to TRBJ2-5, with 7 bases lining up with TRBD2. The J call may be faulty, since TRBJ2-7 better matches the DNA end. Germline V gene data show CDR1 as MNHEY and CDR2 as SMNVEV (reference sequence). This CDR3 region has 15 residues. CDR3 bases: TGTGCCAGCAGTTCCCGAGGACTAGATCCCTACGAGCAGTACTTC. This encodes CASSSRGLDPYEQYF.

V and J are TRBV4-1 and TRBJ2-3; 10 bases are a match to TRBD2. This CDR3 is built from 21 residues. Germline V gene sequence: CDR1 MGHRA, CDR2 YSYEKL. V lost 1 base, J lost 4 bases, and 20 bases stayed unmatched. The CDR3 nucleotides read TGCGCCAGCAGCCAAGTCCCTGCCTGGGTTAGCGGGAGGTGGGATGCAGATACGCAGTATTTT. Translating it yields CASSQVPAWVSGRWDADTQYF.

CDR3: CASSLGGNNSPLHF. The CDR3 DNA reads as TGCGCCAGCAGCTTGGGGGGGAATAATTCACCCCTCCACTTT. J is TRBJ1-6 and V is TRBV5-1, with D possibly TRBD1 on 5 matching bases. The germline V gene encodes CDR1 SGHRS and CDR2 YFSETQ. The CDR3 spans 14 residues. V shed 0 bases and J shed 5 bases, with 6 bases lying between them.

This rearrangement joins TRBV19 to TRBJ1-1; 10 bases fit TRBD1. Unmatched junction bases numbered 8, after V lost 6 bases and J lost 7 bases. In germline, CDR1 is LNHDA, CDR2 SQIVND (reference sequence). CDR3 length: 14 amino acids. This CDR3 is CASSHGTGADEAFF. The CDR3 DNA follows: TGTGCCAGTAGCCATGGGACAGGGGCAGATGAAGCTTTCTTT. Full variable domain (outside the CDR3, taken from reference TRBV19 and TRBJ1-1): DGGITQSPKYLFRKEGQNVTLSCEQNLNHDAMYWYRQDPGQGLRLIYYSQIVNDFQKGDIAEGYSVSREKKESFPLTVTSAQKNPTAFYLCASSHGTGADEAFFGQGTRLTVV.

This clone turned up a few times. The rearrangement uses TRBV5-6 and TRBJ1-1, with D perhaps matching TRBD1 (5 bases). The CDR3 spans 16 residues. Germline V lookup: CDR1 SGHDT, CDR2 YYEEEE. V shed 7 bases and J shed 1 base, with 20 bases lying between them. CDR3 nucleotides: TGTGCCAGCGAGAAAACAGGCTCAGGTGGGAACACTGAAGCTTTCTTT. The encoded protein is CASEKTGSGGNTEAFF.

Worth noting for this clone: Other DNA sequences in the sample encode the same CDR3. The chain uses TRBV28 and TRBJ2-7; D not certain. Germline V gives CDR1 MDHEN, CDR2 SYDVKM. The ends were cut back, 3 bases at V and 4 bases at J, with 4 bases in the middle. The CDR3 totals 11 residues. CDR3 sequence: CASSFLYEQYF. DNA for the CDR3: TGTGCCAGCAGTTTTCTGTACGAGCAGTACTTC.

This chain connects TRBV19 to TRBJ1-1, with unresolved D. Per germline, CDR1 LNHDA and CDR2 SQIVND (reference sequence). This CDR3 has 14 residues. The V end lost 3 bases, the J end lost 1 base, and 9 bases lay between the germline ends. As DNA, the CDR3 is TGTGCCAGTAGTATTTGGATAGGGAACACTGAAGCTTTCTTT. Translated: CASSIWIGNTEAFF. Together with reference TRBV19 and TRBJ1-1, the CDR3 gives the full variable domain: DGGITQSPKYLFRKEGQNVTLSCEQNLNHDAMYWYRQDPGQGLRLIYYSQIVNDFQKGDIAEGYSVSREKKESFPLTVTSAQKNPTAFYLCASSIWIGNTEAFFGQGTRLTVV.

CDR3 residues: CASSLEAGTNSGNTIYF. The CDR3 DNA is TGCGCCAGCAGCTTGGAGGCTGGGACCAATTCTGGAAACACCATATATTTT. This rearrangement joins TRBV5-1 to TRBJ1-3, with TRBD1 as a possible D gene (5 bases). The CDR3 runs to 17 residues. Germline V gene data show CDR1 as SGHRS and CDR2 as YFSETQ. With 0 bases removed from V and 1 base from J, the gap between germline ends came to 14 bases.

The V gene is TRBV9, the J gene TRBJ2-1; D is possibly TRBD1 or TRBD2 (5 bases each). Germline loops: CDR1 SGDLS, CDR2 YYNGEE. The CDR3 loop spans 16 amino acids. V gave up 0 bases and J gave up 6 bases, with 16 bases separating them. CDR3 in amino acids: CASSVVGTPYPNEQFF. CDR3 nucleotide sequence: TGTGCCAGCAGCGTAGTTGGGACCCCATATCCCAATGAGCAGTTCTTC.

J is TRBJ1-1 and V is TRBV2, with a tentative D call TRBD1 (5 bases). Trimming cost V 1 base and J 7 bases, with 13 bases left between them. The length of the CDR3 is 14 residues. Germline CDR1 and CDR2: SNHLY and FYNNEI. The CDR3 bases are TGTGCCAGCAGTGAAGTGGAGCAGGGCGGTGAAGCTTTCTTT. It encodes CASSEVEQGGEAFF.

The chain couples TRBV2 to TRBJ2-1, with D possibly matching TRBD1 (6 bases). This CDR3 has 18 amino acids. Trimming took 4 bases from V and 7 from J, leaving 26 bases between them. Germline V gene lookup returns CDR1 SNHLY and CDR2 FYNNEI. As DNA, the CDR3 is TGTGCCAGCAGTGGGGGACATGGAGTTTTTTGGGTTCGAAATGAGCAGTTCTTC. Translation gives CASSGGHGVFWVRNEQFF.

J is TRBJ2-5 and V is TRBV27, with TRBD1 as a possible D gene (5 bases). This CDR3 has 16 residues. The V gene's germline CDR1 is MNHEY and CDR2 SMNVEV (reference sequence). V lost 8 bases, J lost 5 bases, and 24 bases lay in between. CDR3 bases: TGTGCCAGCTCCCGGGTCAATCCAGGCCCAGGGGAGACCCAGTACTTC. Translated: CASSRVNPGPGETQYF.

Points on this clone: Other DNA sequences in this sample translate to the same CDR3. J is TRBJ2-2 and V is TRBV9; D is undetermined. V shed 5 bases and J shed 1 base, with 3 bases lying between them. Per germline, CDR1 SGDLS and CDR2 YYNGEE. This CDR3 has 12 residues. CDR3 DNA sequence: TGTGCCAGCAGTGTGAACACCGGGGAGCTGTTTTTT. Its translation is CASSVNTGELFF.

The count of this clone is one. The gene calls are TRBV7-9 and TRBJ2-2; D call uncertain. Germline assignment: CDR1 SEHNR and CDR2 FQNEAQ (reference sequence). This CDR3 is built from 12 residues. V was pared by 8 bases and J by 5 bases, with 9 bases between. CDR3 region: CASHLPTGELFF. In DNA, the CDR3 is TGTGCCAGCCACCTGCCGACCGGGGAGCTGTTTTTT.

This sequence joins TRBV9 and TRBJ1-6, with D tentatively TRBD1 (6 bases). The germline CDR1 and CDR2 sequences are SGDLS and YYNGEE. V dropped 0 bases and J dropped 12 bases, with 22 bases sitting between them. The CDR3 is 17 residues long. The CDR3 loop reads CASSVDPQRGWSEPLHF. In DNA form, the CDR3 reads TGTGCCAGCAGCGTAGACCCGCAGAGGGGGTGGAGTGAACCCCTCCACTTT.

The chain has TRBV4-2 and TRBJ1-3; D gene unclear. CDR1 is LGHNA, CDR2 YNFKEQ, per germline. Deletions cut 1 base from V and 0 bases from J, with 16 bases between. The CDR3 contains 18 residues. This CDR3 is CASSQARLWISSGNTIYF. The CDR3 region has the DNA TGTGCCAGCAGCCAAGCCCGTTTGTGGATCTCCTCTGGAAACACCATATATTTT.

This sequence joins TRBV30 and TRBJ1-1, with D unresolved. The V and J ends lost 5 bases and 6 bases respectively, with 13 bases between them. CDR3 length: 12 residues. The germline V gene encodes CDR1 GTSNPN and CDR2 SVGIG (reference sequence). The CDR3 spells CAWDTEEPEAFF. CDR3 nucleotides: TGTGCCTGGGACACGGAAGAGCCTGAAGCTTTCTTT.

The chain links TRBV13 to TRBJ2-5; 14 bases align to TRBD2. Germline trimming cut 5 bases from V and 6 bases from J; bases unmatched to any gene: 8. The germline V gene encodes CDR1 PRHDT and CDR2 FYEKMQ (reference sequence). The CDR3 runs to 16 residues. This CDR3 is CASSTGTSGSKKTQYF. The CDR3 bases are TGTGCCAGCAGCACTGGGACTAGCGGGAGTAAAAAGACCCAGTACTTC.

The V gene is TRBV19, the J gene TRBJ2-7; 10 bases agree with TRBD1. From germline, CDR1 is LNHDA and CDR2 SQIVND (reference sequence). This CDR3 spans 15 amino acids. Trimming took 6 bases from V and 4 from J; bases not matched to a gene: 9. CDR3 nucleotide sequence: TGTGCCAGTAGCCCCGGGACAGGGGACCGTTACGAGCAGTACTTC. Translation: CASSPGTGDRYEQYF.

The CDR3 coding sequence is TGCGCCAGCAGCCAAGATGAGAACTGGGCCTACGAGCAGTACTTC. Encoded protein: CASSQDENWAYEQYF. This sequence joins TRBV4-3 and TRBJ2-7; unclear D gene. From germline, CDR1 is LGHNA and CDR2 YSLEER. V lost 0 bases to trimming and J lost 2 bases, with 11 bases between them. This CDR3 is built from 15 residues.

This sequence joins TRBV15 and TRBJ2-7; possibly TRBD1 or TRBD2 for D (5 bases each). The CDR3 length is 14 residues. V lost 5 bases and J lost 2, with 13 bases in between. Per the germline V gene, CDR1 is LNHNV and CDR2 is YYDKDF (reference sequence). The DNA for the CDR3 is TGTGCCACCAGCCGCCGGGACGGACCCTACGAGCAGTACTTC. Protein product: CATSRRDGPYEQYF.

This clone came up once. This chain links TRBV13 with TRBJ2-1; D is unresolved. Trimming removed 0 bases at V and 4 bases at J, with 16 bases between. Germline loops: CDR1 PRHDT, CDR2 FYEKMQ (reference sequence). The CDR3 contains 17 residues. In DNA, the CDR3 is TGTGCCAGCAGCTTAGGCGGTAGTATATCTTCGTACAATGAGCAGTTCTTC. Residues: CASSLGGSISSYNEQFF.

V is TRBV27 and J is TRBJ2-1; D is perhaps TRBD1 (8 bases). The CDR3 covers 19 residues. Trimming removed 0 bases at V and 8 bases at J, with 26 bases between. Per germline, CDR1 MNHEY and CDR2 SMNVEV (reference sequence). CDR3 nucleotide sequence: TGTGCCAGCAGTTTATCCAGGACAGGGACTTGGGCGGGAGTATATGAGCAGTTCTTC. Translation: CASSLSRTGTWAGVYEQFF.

The rearrangement links TRBV6-6 to TRBJ1-5; TRBD1 agrees at 7 bases. V lost 2 bases and J lost 11; bases outside the gene matches: 15. Germline V gives CDR1 MNHNY, CDR2 SVGAGI (reference sequence). The CDR3 totals 16 residues. The CDR3 protein is CASSYMPGQIVSAQHF. The CDR3 DNA follows: TGTGCCAGCAGTTACATGCCGGGACAGATCGTTTCAGCCCAGCATTTT.